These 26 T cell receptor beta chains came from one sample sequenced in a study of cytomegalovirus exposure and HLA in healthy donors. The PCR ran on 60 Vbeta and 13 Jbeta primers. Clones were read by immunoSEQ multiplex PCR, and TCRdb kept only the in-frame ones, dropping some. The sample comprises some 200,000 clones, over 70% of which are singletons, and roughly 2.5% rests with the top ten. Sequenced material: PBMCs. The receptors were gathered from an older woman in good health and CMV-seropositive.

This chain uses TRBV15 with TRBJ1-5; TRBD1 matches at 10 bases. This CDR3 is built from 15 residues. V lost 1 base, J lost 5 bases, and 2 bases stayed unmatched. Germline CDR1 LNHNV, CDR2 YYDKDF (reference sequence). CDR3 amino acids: CATSRGGTGDQPQHF. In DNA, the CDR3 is TGTGCCACCAGCAGAGGCGGGACAGGGGATCAGCCCCAGCATTTT.

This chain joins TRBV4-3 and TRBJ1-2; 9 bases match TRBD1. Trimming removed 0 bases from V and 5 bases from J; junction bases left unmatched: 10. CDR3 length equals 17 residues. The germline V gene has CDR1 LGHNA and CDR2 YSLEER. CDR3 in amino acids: CASSQESRDRVGYGYTF. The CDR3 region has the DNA TGCGCCAGCAGCCAAGAGTCCCGGGACAGGGTGGGGTATGGCTACACCTTC.

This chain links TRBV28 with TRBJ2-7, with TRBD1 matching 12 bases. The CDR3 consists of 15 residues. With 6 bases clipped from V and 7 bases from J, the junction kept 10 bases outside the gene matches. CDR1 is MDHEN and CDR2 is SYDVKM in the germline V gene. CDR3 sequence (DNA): TGTGCCAGCAGCTATCCGGGACAGGGGGCGCGAGAGCAGTACTTC. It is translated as CASSYPGQGAREQYF.

The CDR3 is CASSQSRVTGSYNEQFF. CDR3 sequence (DNA): TGTGCCAGCTCACAGTCCAGGGTAACCGGCTCCTACAATGAGCAGTTCTTC. The chain employs TRBV18 and TRBJ2-1, with a weak D call TRBD1 (5 bases). CDR3 length equals 17 residues. With 4 bases removed from V and 0 bases from J, the gap between germline ends came to 16 bases. Germline V gene data show CDR1 as KGHSH and CDR2 as LQKENI.

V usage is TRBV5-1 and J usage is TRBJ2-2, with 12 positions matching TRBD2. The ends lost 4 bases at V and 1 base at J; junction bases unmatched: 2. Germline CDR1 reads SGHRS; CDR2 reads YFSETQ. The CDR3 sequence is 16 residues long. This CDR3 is CASSAGLAGNTGELFF. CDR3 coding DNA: TGCGCCAGCAGCGCGGGACTAGCGGGGAACACCGGGGAGCTGTTTTTT.

The CDR3 DNA reads as TGCGCCAGCAGCCCGACAGCTGGCTATGGCTACACCTTC. It specifies CASSPTAGYGYTF. The gene calls are TRBV5-1 and TRBJ1-2, with D tentatively TRBD1 (5 bases). Deletions cut 4 bases from V and 4 bases from J, with 11 bases between. The CDR3 sequence is 13 residues long. Germline CDR1 and CDR2: SGHRS and YFSETQ.

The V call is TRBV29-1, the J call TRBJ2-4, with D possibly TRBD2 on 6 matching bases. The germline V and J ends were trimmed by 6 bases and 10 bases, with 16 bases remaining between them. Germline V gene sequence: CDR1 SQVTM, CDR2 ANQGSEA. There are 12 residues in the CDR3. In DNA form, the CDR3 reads TGCAGCGTCGGAGGGCCTTTCGGGATTCAGTACTTC. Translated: CSVGGPFGIQYF.

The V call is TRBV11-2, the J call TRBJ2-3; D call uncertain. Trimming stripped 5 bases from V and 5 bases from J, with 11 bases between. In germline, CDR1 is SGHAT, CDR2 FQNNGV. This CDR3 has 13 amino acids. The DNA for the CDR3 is TGTGCCAGCAGCCCGCGTCCCGGAGATACGCAGTATTTT. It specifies CASSPRPGDTQYF.

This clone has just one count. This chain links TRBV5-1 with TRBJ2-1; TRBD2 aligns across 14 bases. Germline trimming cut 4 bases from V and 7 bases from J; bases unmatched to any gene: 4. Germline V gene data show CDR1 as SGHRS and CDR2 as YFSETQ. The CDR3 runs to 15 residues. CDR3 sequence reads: CASSGGTSGSNEQFF. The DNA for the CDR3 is TGCGCCAGCAGCGGCGGGACTAGCGGGAGTAATGAGCAGTTCTTC.

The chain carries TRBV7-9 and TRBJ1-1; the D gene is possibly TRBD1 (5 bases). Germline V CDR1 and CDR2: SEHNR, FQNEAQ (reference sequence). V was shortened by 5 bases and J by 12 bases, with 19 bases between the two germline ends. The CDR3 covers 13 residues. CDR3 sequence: CASSLQAQVAPFF. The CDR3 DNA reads TGTGCCAGCAGCCTACAGGCCCAAGTCGCCCCTTTCTTT.

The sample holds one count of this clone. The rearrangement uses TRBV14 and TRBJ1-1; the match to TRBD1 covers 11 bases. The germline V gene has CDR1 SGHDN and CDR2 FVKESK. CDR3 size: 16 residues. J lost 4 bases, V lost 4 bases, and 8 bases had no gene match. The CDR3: CASSPRDRGFGTEAFF. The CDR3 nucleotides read TGTGCCAGCAGCCCCCGGGACAGGGGGTTTGGCACTGAAGCTTTCTTT.

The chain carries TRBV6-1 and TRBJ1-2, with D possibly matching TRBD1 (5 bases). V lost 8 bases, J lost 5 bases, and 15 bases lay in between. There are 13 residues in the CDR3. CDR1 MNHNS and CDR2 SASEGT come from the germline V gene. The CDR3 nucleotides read TGTGCCAGCCGTTGGGGGAGGGATTATGGCTACACCTTC. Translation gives CASRWGRDYGYTF.

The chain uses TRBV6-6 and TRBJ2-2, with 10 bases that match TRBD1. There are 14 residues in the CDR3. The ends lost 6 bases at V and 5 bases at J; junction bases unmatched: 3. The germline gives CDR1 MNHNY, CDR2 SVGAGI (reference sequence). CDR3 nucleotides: TGTGCCAGCAGGACAGGGGGCCGGACCGGGGAGCTGTTTTTT. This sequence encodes CASRTGGRTGELFF.

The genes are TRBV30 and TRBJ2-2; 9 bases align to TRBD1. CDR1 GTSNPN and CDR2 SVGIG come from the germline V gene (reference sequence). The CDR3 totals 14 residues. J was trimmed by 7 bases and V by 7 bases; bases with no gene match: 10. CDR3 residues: CAFGTGKVGGELFF. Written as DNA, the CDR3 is TGTGCCTTCGGGACAGGGAAGGTCGGCGGGGAGCTGTTTTTT.

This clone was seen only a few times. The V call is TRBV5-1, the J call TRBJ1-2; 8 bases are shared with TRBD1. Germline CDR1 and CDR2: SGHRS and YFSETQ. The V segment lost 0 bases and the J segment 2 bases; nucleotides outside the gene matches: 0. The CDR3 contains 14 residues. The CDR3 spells CASSLGTGNYGYTF. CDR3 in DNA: TGCGCCAGCAGCTTGGGGACAGGGAACTATGGCTACACCTTC.

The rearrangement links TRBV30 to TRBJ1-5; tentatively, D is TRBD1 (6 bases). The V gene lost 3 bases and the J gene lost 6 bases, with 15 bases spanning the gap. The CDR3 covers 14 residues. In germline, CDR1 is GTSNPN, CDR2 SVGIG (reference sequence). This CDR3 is CAWSGGLGGQPQHF. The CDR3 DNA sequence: TGTGCCTGGAGCGGGGGGCTTGGGGGTCAGCCCCAGCATTTT.

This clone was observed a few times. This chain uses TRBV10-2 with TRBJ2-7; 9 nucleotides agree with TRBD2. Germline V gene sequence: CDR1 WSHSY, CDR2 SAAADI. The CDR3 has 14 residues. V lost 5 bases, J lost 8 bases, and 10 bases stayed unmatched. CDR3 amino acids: CASSLAGDNTKQYF. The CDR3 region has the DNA TGCGCCAGCAGTTTAGCGGGAGATAATACAAAGCAGTACTTC.

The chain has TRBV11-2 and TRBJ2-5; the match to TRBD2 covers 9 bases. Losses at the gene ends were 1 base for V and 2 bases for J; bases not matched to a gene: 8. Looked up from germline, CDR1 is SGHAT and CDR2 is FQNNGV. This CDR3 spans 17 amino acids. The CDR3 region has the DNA TGTGCCAGCAGCTTAGGGGGGCTAGCGGGGTTTCAAGAGACCCAGTACTTC. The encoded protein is CASSLGGLAGFQETQYF.

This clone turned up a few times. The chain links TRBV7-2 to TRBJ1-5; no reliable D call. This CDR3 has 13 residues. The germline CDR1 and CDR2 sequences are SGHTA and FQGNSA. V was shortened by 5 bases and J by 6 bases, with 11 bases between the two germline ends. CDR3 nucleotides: TGTGCCAGCAGCACCACAGCCGTTCAGCCCCAGCATTTT. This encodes CASSTTAVQPQHF.

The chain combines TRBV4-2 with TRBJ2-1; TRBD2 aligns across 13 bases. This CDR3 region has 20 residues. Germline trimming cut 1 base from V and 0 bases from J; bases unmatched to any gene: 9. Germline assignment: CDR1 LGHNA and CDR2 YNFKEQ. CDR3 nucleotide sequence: TGTGCCAGCAGCCAAGGCCTTACTAGCGGGAGGGTAAGCTCCTACAATGAGCAGTTCTTC. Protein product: CASSQGLTSGRVSSYNEQFF.

CDR3 protein: CASSLAGDVYEQYF. CDR3 DNA sequence: TGTGCCAGCAGTTTAGCGGGAGACGTCTACGAGCAGTACTTC. The genes are TRBV6-6 and TRBJ2-7; 9 positions agree with TRBD2. Germline lookup yields CDR1 MNHNY and CDR2 SVGAGI (reference sequence). After removal of 4 bases from V and 3 bases from J, the junction contained 4 bases not matched to a gene. This CDR3 comprises 14 residues.

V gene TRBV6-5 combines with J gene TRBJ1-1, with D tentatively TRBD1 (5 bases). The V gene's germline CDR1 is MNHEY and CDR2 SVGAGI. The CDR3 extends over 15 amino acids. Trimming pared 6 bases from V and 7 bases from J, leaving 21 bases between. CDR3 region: CASSPKQAWSYEAFF. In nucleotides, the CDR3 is TGTGCCAGCAGCCCTAAACAGGCTTGGTCCTATGAAGCTTTCTTT.

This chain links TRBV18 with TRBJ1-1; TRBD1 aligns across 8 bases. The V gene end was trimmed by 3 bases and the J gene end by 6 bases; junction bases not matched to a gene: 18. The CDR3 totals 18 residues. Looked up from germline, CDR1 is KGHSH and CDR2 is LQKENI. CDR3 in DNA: TGTGCCAGCTCACCGGGTATGACAGGGGCCTCTACCCTCTCTGAAGCTTTCTTT. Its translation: CASSPGMTGASTLSEAFF.

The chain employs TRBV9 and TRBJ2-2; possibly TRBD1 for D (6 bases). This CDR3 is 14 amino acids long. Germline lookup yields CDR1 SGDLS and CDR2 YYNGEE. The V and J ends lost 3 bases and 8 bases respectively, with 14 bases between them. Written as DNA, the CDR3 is TGTGCCAGCAGCGCAACACAGGGTCGAGGGGAGCTGTTTTTT. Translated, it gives CASSATQGRGELFF.

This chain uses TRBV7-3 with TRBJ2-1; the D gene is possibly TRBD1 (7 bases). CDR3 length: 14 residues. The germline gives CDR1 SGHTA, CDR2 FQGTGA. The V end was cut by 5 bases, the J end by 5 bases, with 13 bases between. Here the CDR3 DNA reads TGTGCCAGCAGCCAACAGGGGAGGAACAATGAGCAGTTCTTC. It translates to CASSQQGRNNEQFF.

CDR3 protein: CASSRREIGEQYF. The CDR3 bases are TGTGCCAGTAGTCGCAGGGAAATAGGCGAGCAGTACTTC. The V call is TRBV19, the J call TRBJ2-7, with TRBD1 as a possible D gene (5 bases). CDR3 length: 13 amino acids. V was clipped by 5 bases and J by 6 bases, with 14 bases between them. Per the germline V gene, CDR1 is LNHDA and CDR2 is SQIVND (reference sequence). Full variable domain (remainder filled in from reference TRBV19 and TRBJ2-7): DGGITQSPKYLFRKEGQNVTLSCEQNLNHDAMYWYRQDPGQGLRLIYYSQIVNDFQKGDIAEGYSVSREKKESFPLTVTSAQKNPTAFYLCASSRREIGEQYFGPGTRLTVT.